Each of the 19 T cell receptor beta chains below was sequenced from the same sample in a study of Tregs in tolerant kidney transplant recipients. TCRdb's table, derived via immunoSEQ multiplex PCR, lists solely in-frame clones and lacks some. The data show approximately 260,000 clones, with about 80% seen just once and about 0.58% held by the top ten. Sequenced input: CD4+ T cells from blood. These TCRs come from a human donor in good health.

The chain carries TRBV10-1 and TRBJ1-6; D is undetermined. In germline, CDR1 is WNHNN, CDR2 SYGVQD (reference sequence). The CDR3 runs to 13 residues. V was pared by 3 bases and J by 6 bases, with 6 bases between. The chain's CDR3 is CASSENLNSPLHF. In DNA, the CDR3 is TGCGCCAGCAGTGAAAACCTTAATTCACCCCTCCACTTT.

This chain links TRBV5-6 with TRBJ2-2; 8 nucleotides line up with TRBD2. The CDR3 contains 16 residues. The germline V gene has CDR1 SGHDT and CDR2 YYEEEE. The ends lost 3 bases at V and 1 base at J; junction bases unmatched: 5. CDR3 DNA sequence: TGTGCCAGCAGCTGGATCGGGAGGGGGAACACCGGGGAGCTGTTTTTT. It specifies CASSWIGRGNTGELFF. The entire variable domain, with the rest obtained from reference TRBV5-6 and TRBJ2-2, is as follows: DAGVTQSPTHLIKTRGQQVTLRCSPKSGHDTVSWYQQALGQGPQFIFQYYEEEERQRGNFPDRFSGHQFPNYSSELNVNALLLGDSALYLCASSWIGRGNTGELFFGEGSRLTVL.

V usage is TRBV5-4 and J usage is TRBJ2-3; no definite D call. The CDR3 runs 11 residues. Germline V gives CDR1 SGHNT, CDR2 YYREEE (reference sequence). The germline V and J ends were trimmed by 4 bases and 6 bases, with 6 bases remaining between them. The CDR3 protein is CASSGGDTQYF. Written as DNA, the CDR3 is TGTGCCAGCAGCGGTGGTGATACGCAGTATTTT.

The chain combines TRBV6-4 with TRBJ2-4; 7 bases map to TRBD2. CDR1 MRHNA and CDR2 SNTAGT come from the germline V gene. Losses at the gene ends were 4 bases for V and 5 bases for J; bases not matched to a gene: 5. CDR3 length equals 14 residues. CDR3 sequence: CASSVEGGENIQYF. Written as DNA, the CDR3 is TGTGCCAGCAGTGTTGAGGGAGGGGAAAACATTCAGTACTTC.

The rearrangement joins TRBV19 to TRBJ1-4; D perhaps matches TRBD1 (6 bases). The ends were cut back, 5 bases at V and 5 bases at J, with 15 bases in the middle. This CDR3 has 15 amino acids. Germline lookup yields CDR1 LNHDA and CDR2 SQIVND (reference sequence). The CDR3 reads CASSLTGLPNEKLFF. In DNA, the CDR3 is TGTGCCAGTAGTCTCACAGGGTTGCCGAATGAAAAACTGTTTTTT.

The table lists this clone with a few counts. The chain links TRBV11-2 to TRBJ2-7, with 14 positions matching TRBD2. The CDR3 has 15 amino acids. V lost 1 base, J lost 4 bases, and 0 bases stayed unmatched. Germline CDR1 reads SGHAT; CDR2 reads FQNNGV. The CDR3 DNA sequence: TGTGCCAGCAGCTTAGGACTAGCGGGAGGGTACGAGCAGTACTTC. It yields the protein CASSLGLAGGYEQYF. The entire variable domain, with the rest obtained from reference TRBV11-2 and TRBJ2-7, is as follows: EAGVAQSPRYKIIEKRQSVAFWCNPISGHATLYWYQQILGQGPKLLIQFQNNGVVDDSQLPKDRFSAERLKGVDSTLKIQPAKLEDSAVYLCASSLGLAGGYEQYFGPGTRLTVT.

This chain connects TRBV7-2 to TRBJ2-7, with D perhaps assigned TRBD1 or TRBD2 (5 bases each). This CDR3 has 14 amino acids. CDR1 and CDR2 from the germline V gene are SGHTA and FQGNSA. Deletions cut 5 bases from V and 5 bases from J, with 16 bases between. The CDR3 DNA sequence: TGTGCCAGCAGCGGGGGTGGCAGGGCCCACGAGCAGTACTTC. It translates to CASSGGGRAHEQYF.

The V and J genes are TRBV2 and TRBJ1-2; D gene uncertain. Germline V lookup: CDR1 SNHLY, CDR2 FYNNEI. CDR3 length: 13 residues. Trimming left V 3 bases short and J 5 bases short, with 10 bases between. The DNA for the CDR3 is TGTGCCAGCAGTGACGAGGGTGGATATGGCTACACCTTC. Encoded protein: CASSDEGGYGYTF.

V gene TRBV28 combines with J gene TRBJ2-6; 9 positions agree with TRBD1. CDR3 length equals 17 residues. Germline V gene data show CDR1 as MDHEN and CDR2 as SYDVKM. J was trimmed by 0 bases and V by 6 bases; bases with no gene match: 6. The CDR3 bases are TGTGCCAGCAGCTCCGGGACAGGGAGCTCTGGGGCCAACGTCCTGACTTTC. Amino acid sequence: CASSSGTGSSGANVLTF.

This clone appeared a few times. The genes are TRBV5-5 and TRBJ2-6; TRBD1 might be the D (5 bases). The CDR3 sequence is 19 residues long. CDR1 is SGHKS and CDR2 is YYEKEE in the germline V gene (reference sequence). V dropped 0 bases and J dropped 0 bases, with 16 bases sitting between them. The CDR3 region is CASSLAVGRAGSGANVLTF. In DNA form, the CDR3 reads TGTGCCAGCAGCTTGGCCGTGGGCAGGGCTGGCTCTGGGGCCAACGTCCTGACTTTC.

This clone is a singleton in its sample. This chain connects TRBV11-1 to TRBJ2-3, with 9 nucleotides matching TRBD2. V dropped 3 bases and J dropped 1; count of bases not matched to a gene: 14. The CDR3 has 19 amino acids. Germline CDR1 reads SGHAT; CDR2 reads FQDESV (reference sequence). CDR3 sequence (DNA): TGTGCCAGCAGCTTCCCCCACCCCCGAGCTAGCGGGGGCACAGATACGCAGTATTTT. Translating it yields CASSFPHPRASGGTDTQYF.

The chain joins TRBV2 to TRBJ1-2; D call uncertain. The CDR3 sequence is 15 residues long. Trimming left V 5 bases short and J 0 bases short, with 13 bases between. CDR1 and CDR2 (germline): SNHLY, FYNNEI. The CDR3 nucleotides read TGTGCCAGCAGTCGAGAAGGTTCGTCTAACTATGGCTACACCTTC. Its protein is CASSREGSSNYGYTF.

This clone has a single count. This sequence joins TRBV5-1 and TRBJ2-2, with D perhaps TRBD1 (6 bases). The CDR3 extends over 13 amino acids. Deletions cut 3 bases from V and 4 bases from J, with 7 bases between. Germline assignment: CDR1 SGHRS and CDR2 YFSETQ. The CDR3 here is CASSWDTTGELFF. The CDR3 bases are TGCGCCAGCAGCTGGGACACCACCGGGGAGCTGTTTTTT.

CDR3 amino acids: CAISAAINEQFF. CDR3 coding DNA: TGTGCCATCAGTGCAGCCATCAATGAGCAGTTCTTC. The genes are TRBV10-3 and TRBJ2-1; no reliable D call. Germline loops: CDR1 ENHRY, CDR2 SYGVKD. Trimming took off 4 bases at V and 6 bases at J, with 7 bases between the two ends. This CDR3 has 12 residues.

The chain recombines TRBV7-3 with TRBJ1-1, with D possibly being TRBD1 (6 bases). Trimming took 1 base from V and 2 from J, leaving 23 bases between them. Germline V gene lookup returns CDR1 SGHTA and CDR2 FQGTGA. CDR3 size: 19 residues. Written as DNA, the CDR3 is TGTGCCAGCAGCTTAATGAGTCTGACAGGCGCGGGATTAAACACTGAAGCTTTCTTT. Encoded protein: CASSLMSLTGAGLNTEAFF.

This chain connects TRBV5-6 to TRBJ1-2; no definite D call. This CDR3 has 14 amino acids. V gave up 4 bases and J gave up 4 bases, with 14 bases separating them. The germline V gene encodes CDR1 SGHDT and CDR2 YYEEEE. The CDR3 loop is CASSNTPVSYGYTF. In nucleotides, the CDR3 is TGTGCCAGCAGCAATACCCCCGTCTCCTATGGCTACACCTTC.

This clone was seen only a few times. J is TRBJ1-1 and V is TRBV5-1, with 9 bases aligning to TRBD1. The CDR3 totals 15 residues. The germline CDR1 and CDR2 sequences are SGHRS and YFSETQ. The V segment lost 5 bases and the J segment 4 bases; nucleotides outside the gene matches: 9. CDR3 sequence: CASSPRQGVRTEAFF. The CDR3 region has the DNA TGCGCCAGCAGTCCCCGACAGGGGGTGCGCACTGAAGCTTTCTTT.

The V gene is TRBV7-2, the J gene TRBJ1-5, with D maybe TRBD1 (5 bases). The CDR3 loop spans 18 amino acids. Germline V gene data show CDR1 as SGHTA and CDR2 as FQGNSA. Trimming cost V 4 bases and J 0 bases, with 19 bases left between them. The DNA for the CDR3 is TGTGCCAGCAGCTCTCCTGGGGGGGAACTTTATAGCAATCAGCCCCAGCATTTT. Translated, it gives CASSSPGGELYSNQPQHF.

V and J are TRBV6-1 and TRBJ2-7, with unresolved D. This CDR3 has 13 residues. V lost 4 bases to trimming and J lost 0 bases, with 7 bases between them. Germline lookup yields CDR1 MNHNS and CDR2 SASEGT. CDR3 DNA: TGTGCCAGCAGTGTGCGGAACTCCTACGAGCAGTACTTC. This sequence encodes CASSVRNSYEQYF.